This T cell receptor (beta chain) comes out of a study of regulatory T cells in long-lasting Graves disease. Points from the study as a whole: TRBV28, TRBJ1-2 and TRBJ2-5 emerged as the favored segments in persistent disease. Patients with persistent Graves' had lower TCR diversity than newly diagnosed patients.

The ends lost 4 bases at V and 7 bases at J; junction bases unmatched: 0. The CDR3 has 12 residues. Germline loops: CDR1 SQVTM, CDR2 ANQGSEA. For TCR beta, libraries came from iRepertoire HTBI primers and Arm-PCR of CDR3 regions. TCRdb fed the multiplex PCR reads into MiXCR, producing one record per CDR3 protein. The sample includes more than 450,000 distinct CDR3 sequences, roughly 15% of them seen just once. Time point described: newly diagnosed GD, antithyroid drugs for less than 3 months. Following extraction of RNA from PBMCs, that RNA was used to make the TCR library. Concerning this clonotype itself: Its antigen is not known.

This sample was also put to use in a study of T cells in Graves' hyperthyroidism and ophthalmopathy. From that report: Uncontrolled infection, other autoimmune disease, pregnancy or lactation barred patients from enrollment. The HTBI primer set drove a first-round RT-PCR of the TCR CDR3.

This chain connects TRBV29-1 to TRBJ2-1; 11 bases are a match to TRBD2. Sequencing used peripheral blood mononuclear cells (PBMCs), obtained at new diagnosis, from a patient treated with antithyroid drugs. The sequence was obtained from a man aged 35 to 55 with Graves disease. CDR3 loop: CSVVAGGNEQFF. Written as DNA, the CDR3 is TGCAGCGTTGTAGCGGGAGGGAATGAGCAGTTCTTC.